The 14 T cell receptor beta chains below were found in one sample sequenced in a study of T cell responses to AZD1222 COVID-19 vaccine. The assay was immunoSEQ multiplex PCR, and TCRdb's table has in-frame clones only and misses some. In the table there are approximately 74,000 clones, around four fifths of which are singletons. The material sequenced was peripheral blood, taken 28 days after the second AZD1222 dose. These receptors originate from an adult who received the AZD1222 COVID-19 vaccine.

The J gene is TRBJ1-1, the V gene TRBV11-2; D not resolved. Trimming left V 11 bases short and J 0 bases short, with 16 bases between. The CDR3 sequence is 14 residues long. Looked up from germline, CDR1 is SGHAT and CDR2 is FQNNGV. The CDR3, as DNA: TGTGCCGGCAAGGTTAGCCAGATGAACACTGAAGCTTTCTTT. Residues: CAGKVSQMNTEAFF.

The chain carries TRBV6-5 and TRBJ1-4, with D possibly matching TRBD1 (5 bases). Germline assignment: CDR1 MNHEY and CDR2 SVGAGI. The CDR3 has 15 residues. V was pared by 2 bases and J by 6 bases, with 13 bases between. CDR3 region: CASSYAGGLHEKLFF. The DNA for the CDR3 is TGTGCCAGCAGTTACGCTGGGGGATTACATGAAAAACTGTTTTTT.

This clone was seen only a few times. This chain joins TRBV12-2 and TRBJ2-1; the table names TRBD1, a call not compared with the DNA. TRBV12-2 is reported as a pseudogene. The length of the CDR3 is 15 residues. CDR3 DNA: TGTGCAAGTCGCCGAATCAAGGACATCCGTTATGAGCAGTTCTTC. Protein product: CASRRIKDIRYEQFF.

This clone was recorded once. V and J are TRBV7-3 and TRBJ1-1; D not certain. The CDR3 consists of 13 residues. The germline CDR1 and CDR2 sequences are SGHTA and FQGTGA. V lost 2 bases and J 1 base, leaving 5 bases between the germline ends. The CDR3: CASSLQENTEAFF. DNA of the CDR3: TGTGCCAGCAGCTTACAAGAGAACACTGAAGCTTTCTTT. Complete variable domain (other parts from reference TRBV7-3 and TRBJ1-1): GAGVSQTPSNKVTEKGKYVELRCDPISGHTALYWYRQSLGQGPEFLIYFQGTGAADDSGLPNDRFFAVRPEGSVSTLKIQRTERGDSAVYLCASSLQENTEAFFGQGTRLTVV.

This clone was recorded once. J is TRBJ2-1 and V is TRBV7-3; 7 bases agree with TRBD1. This CDR3 has 13 residues. V was clipped by 5 bases and J by 7 bases; unmatched bases: 5. Germline values: CDR1 SGHTA, CDR2 FQGTGA. Here the CDR3 DNA reads TGTGCCAGCAGCCTCAACAGGGGAAATGAGCAGTTCTTC. Its protein product is CASSLNRGNEQFF. Supplemented by reference TRBV7-3 and TRBJ2-1, the full variable domain reads GAGVSQTPSNKVTEKGKYVELRCDPISGHTALYWYRQSLGQGPEFLIYFQGTGAADDSGLPNDRFFAVRPEGSVSTLKIQRTERGDSAVYLCASSLNRGNEQFFGPGTRLTVL.

Note on this clone: One end of the junction varies from germline; a read error may be responsible. V usage is TRBV6-6 and J usage is TRBJ1-5; D perhaps matches TRBD1 (6 bases). Germline CDR1 MNHNY, CDR2 SVGAGI (reference sequence). This CDR3 comprises 15 residues. CDR3 in DNA: TGTGCCAGCAGGCCCCAGGGGCGCAGCAATCAACCCCAGCATTTT. It codes for CASRPQGRSNQPQHF.

The rearrangement links TRBV6-5 to TRBJ1-5, with D hard to call. This CDR3 contains 15 residues. Germline V lookup: CDR1 MNHEY, CDR2 SVGAGI. V was shortened by 0 bases and J by 3 bases, with 9 bases between the two germline ends. DNA of the CDR3: TGTGCCAGCAGTTACTCCCGACCGAACAATCAGCCCCAGCATTTT. Its protein is CASSYSRPNNQPQHF.

This sequence joins TRBV12-3 or TRBV12-4 and TRBJ1-1, with D uncertain. V lost 3 bases, J lost 7 bases, and 6 bases lay in between. The CDR3 is 11 amino acids. The CDR3 DNA sequence: TGTGCCAGCAGTTTGTTTGGTGAAGCTTTCTTT. Translating gives CASSLFGEAFF.

The V and J genes are TRBV5-5 and TRBJ2-3, with no clear D. This CDR3 comprises 13 residues. Germline values: CDR1 SGHKS, CDR2 YYEKEE (reference sequence). The ends were cut back, 2 bases at V and 4 bases at J, with 8 bases in the middle. As DNA, the CDR3 is TGTGCCAGCAGCTTCACCGACTCAGATACGCAGTATTTT. This encodes CASSFTDSDTQYF.

The chain links TRBV19 to TRBJ2-5, with D tentatively TRBD2 (5 bases). The ends were cut back, 3 bases at V and 2 bases at J, with 10 bases in the middle. Germline lookup yields CDR1 LNHDA and CDR2 SQIVND (reference sequence). This CDR3 spans 14 amino acids. As DNA, the CDR3 is TGTGCCAGTAGTATCGGGGTAGGGCAAGAGACCCAGTACTTC. Protein sequence: CASSIGVGQETQYF.

The chain couples TRBV10-2 to TRBJ1-4; D is unclear. Germline values: CDR1 WSHSY, CDR2 SAAADI. V was shortened by 4 bases and J by 8 bases, with 11 bases between the two germline ends. The CDR3 consists of 13 residues. The CDR3 here is CASSVGSGEKLFF. Here the CDR3 DNA reads TGCGCCAGCAGTGTGGGCAGTGGCGAAAAACTGTTTTTT.

This rearrangement joins TRBV10-1 to TRBJ1-2, with TRBD1 matching 8 bases. The CDR3 has 15 residues. Germline V gene sequence: CDR1 WNHNN, CDR2 SYGVQD (reference sequence). Trimming took 3 bases from V and 3 from J; bases not matched to a gene: 6. The CDR3 here is CASSDPGQDYYGYTF. CDR3 sequence (DNA): TGCGCCAGCAGTGACCCGGGACAGGACTACTATGGCTACACCTTC.

The chain joins TRBV7-2 to TRBJ1-5; D remains ambiguous. Trimming pared 0 bases from V and 0 bases from J, leaving 9 bases between. The CDR3 length is 16 residues. Germline CDR1 and CDR2: SGHTA and FQGNSA. CDR3 in DNA: TGTGCCAGCAGCTTAGCGGCCAGCTATAGCAATCAGCCCCAGCATTTT. This gives the protein CASSLAASYSNQPQHF.

V and J are TRBV20-1 and TRBJ2-1; D is perhaps TRBD1 (5 bases). Trimming removed 5 bases at V and 10 bases at J, with 12 bases between. From germline, CDR1 is DFQATT and CDR2 SNEGSKA (reference sequence). The CDR3 covers 11 residues. As DNA, the CDR3 is TGCAGTGCTCCCCAGGGTGGGGAGCAGTTCTTC. It is translated as CSAPQGGEQFF.